The rows below give T cell receptor beta chains drawn from one sample of a study of T cells in Graves' hyperthyroidism and ophthalmopathy. MiXCR was run by TCRdb on the multiplex PCR reads, yielding one entry per CDR3 protein. The sample yields roughly 630,000 distinct CDR3 sequences, around 14% seen once. Sequencing used blood. These receptor sequences come from a woman aged 30 to 39 with Graves' hyperthyroidism. Both conserved end residues are part of each CDR3. A D gene is named only where the DNA matches it firmly. The size field is filled for only some rows; it gives once, few, many or a size class.

D gene	clone size	V gene	J gene	CDR3 DNA	CDR3 protein
.	few	TRBV28	TRBJ2-4	TGTGCCAGCAGTTTATTCGAACAAGCGCGGGATGTTCAGTACTTC	CASSLFEQARDVQYF
TRBD2	.	TRBV5-1	TRBJ2-1	TGCGCCAGCAGCTTGGAGACTAGCGGCCGTAGCTCCTACAATGAGCAGTTCTTC	CASSLETSGRSSYNEQFF
.	few	TRBV12-3/TRBV12-4	TRBJ2-3	TGTGCCAGCAGTCGGACGGGTAGCACAGATACGCAGTATTTT	CASSRTGSTDTQYF
.	.	TRBV5-1	TRBJ2-5	TGCGCCAGCAGCTTGGGAGCCCAAGTGGCTCAAGAGACCCAGTACTTC	CASSLGAQVAQETQYF
.	.	TRBV5-1	TRBJ1-5	TGCGCCAGCAGCTTGGGGGAGGGGACGCAGCCCCAGCATTTT	CASSLGEGTQPQHF
.	many	TRBV7-9	TRBJ1-1	TGTGCCAGCAGAAGAAGAGAGAACACTGAAGCTTTCTTT	CASRRRENTEAFF
TRBD2	.	TRBV7-9	TRBJ2-5	TGTGCCAGCAGCCCTAGTGGGAATATCGGGACTAGCGGGAACTGGGAGACCCAGTACTTC	CASSPSGNIGTSGNWETQYF
.	many	TRBV18	TRBJ2-1	TGTGCCAGCTCACCACCCGGGGCGCGTGAGCAGTTCTTC	CASSPPGAREQFF
.	many	TRBV6-1	TRBJ2-7	TGTGCCAGCACTCCTTATTTTGGGGGATCCTCCTACGAGCAGTACTTC	CASTPYFGGSSYEQYF
TRBD1	.	TRBV19	TRBJ2-3	TGTGCCAGTAGTGTCACCGGGACAGGGGGAGGGGATACGCAGTATTTT	CASSVTGTGGGDTQYF
TRBD2	many	TRBV6-1	TRBJ2-7	TGTGCCAGCAGCTTTATGACTAGCGGGGGGGGGAGCGAGCAGTACTTC	CASSFMTSGGGSEQYF
.	many	TRBV5-1	TRBJ2-3	TGCGCCAGCAGCCATAAGGAGGGCAGCACAGATACGCAGTATTTT	CASSHKEGSTDTQYF
.	many	TRBV7-9	TRBJ2-7	TGTGCCAGCAGCTTCGAGGGGGGGATTTACGAGCAGTACTTC	CASSFEGGIYEQYF
.	.	TRBV20-1	TRBJ1-4	TGCAGTGCTAGACAGAATGAAAAACTGTTTTTT	CSARQNEKLFF
TRBD1	many	TRBV3-1	TRBJ1-1	TGTGCCAGCAGCCAAGGACAGGGTGAAGCTTTCTTT	CASSQGQGEAFF
.	many	TRBV7-6	TRBJ2-2	TGTGCCAGCAGCTCCCGCAGACTGGAAGGGAGGCCCGGGGAGCTGTTTTTT	CASSSRRLEGRPGELFF
.	many	TRBV2	TRBJ1-6	TGTGCCAGCGGCACAGGTTCGACACCCCTCCACTTT	CASGTGSTPLHF
.	.	TRBV6-1	TRBJ1-1	TGTGCCAGCAGTGAGGGGAGAACCAGGGCTTTCTTT	CASSEGRTRAFF
TRBD1	.	TRBV5-1	TRBJ2-7	TGCGCCAGCAGCCAACAGGGGTCTAGGAACGAGCAGTACTTC	CASSQQGSRNEQYF
TRBD2	many	TRBV13	TRBJ2-1	TGTGCCAGCAGGCCTAGCGGGTACCCGTCCTACAATGAGCAGTTCTTC	CASRPSGYPSYNEQFF
TRBD2	.	TRBV11-2	TRBJ2-2	TGTGCCAGCAGACTTAGTTGGACTAGCGGGAAAAGTGTCGCCGGGGAGCTGTTTTTT	CASRLSWTSGKSVAGELFF
.	.	TRBV5-4	TRBJ1-5	TGTGCCAGCAGCACTGACGGACAAAATCAGCCCCAGCATTTT	CASSTDGQNQPQHF
.	once	TRBV19	TRBJ2-6	TGTGCCAGTAGTATAACGGGGATAGGTGCCGGGGCCAACGTCCTGACTTTC	CASSITGIGAGANVLTF